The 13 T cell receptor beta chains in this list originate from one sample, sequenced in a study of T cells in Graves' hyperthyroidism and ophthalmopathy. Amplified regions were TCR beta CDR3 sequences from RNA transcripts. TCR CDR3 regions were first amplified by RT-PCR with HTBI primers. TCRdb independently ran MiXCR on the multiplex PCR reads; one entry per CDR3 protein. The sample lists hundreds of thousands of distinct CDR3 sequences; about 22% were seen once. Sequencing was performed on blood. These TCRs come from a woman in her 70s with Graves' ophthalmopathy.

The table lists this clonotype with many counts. The CDR3 sequence is CASSQAGASRNQPQHF. In DNA form, the CDR3 reads TGTGCCAGCAGCCAAGCCGGGGCCTCGAGAAATCAGCCCCAGCATTTT. This chain joins TRBV7-2 and TRBJ1-5, with D tentatively TRBD1 (5 bases). The length of the CDR3 is 16 residues. The germline gives CDR1 SGHTA, CDR2 FQGNSA. V was shortened by 5 bases and J by 4 bases, with 18 bases between the two germline ends. The whole variable domain, filled in from reference TRBV7-2 and TRBJ1-5, reads GAGVSQSPSNKVTEKGKDVELRCDPISGHTALYWYRQSLGQGLEFLIYFQGNSAPDKSGLPSDRFSAERTGGSVSTLTIQRTQQEDSAVYLCASSQAGASRNQPQHFGDGTRLSIL.

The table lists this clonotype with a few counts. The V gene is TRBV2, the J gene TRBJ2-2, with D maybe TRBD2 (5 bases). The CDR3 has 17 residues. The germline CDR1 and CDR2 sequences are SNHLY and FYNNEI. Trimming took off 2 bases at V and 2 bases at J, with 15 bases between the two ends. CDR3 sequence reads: CASSELALSGNTGELFF. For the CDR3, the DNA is TGTGCCAGCAGTGAACTCGCTTTAAGCGGAAACACCGGGGAGCTGTTTTTT.

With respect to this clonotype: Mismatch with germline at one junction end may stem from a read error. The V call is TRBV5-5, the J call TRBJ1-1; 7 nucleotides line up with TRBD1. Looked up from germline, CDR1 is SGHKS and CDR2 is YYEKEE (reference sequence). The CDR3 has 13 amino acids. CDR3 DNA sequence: TGCGCCAGCAGCCCAACCCGGACAGGTGAAGCTTTCTTT. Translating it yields CASSPTRTGEAFF.

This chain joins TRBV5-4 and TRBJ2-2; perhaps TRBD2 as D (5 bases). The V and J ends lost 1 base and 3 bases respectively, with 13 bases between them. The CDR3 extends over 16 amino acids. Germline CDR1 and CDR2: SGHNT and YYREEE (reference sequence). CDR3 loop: CASSLRDGIHTGELFF. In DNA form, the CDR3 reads TGTGCCAGCAGCTTGCGAGACGGGATACACACCGGGGAGCTGTTTTTT.

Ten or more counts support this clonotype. CDR3 coding DNA: TGTGCCAGCAGTCCTCGTGGACAAAGCTACGAGCAGTACTTC. It codes for CASSPRGQSYEQYF. The chain uses TRBV12-3 or TRBV12-4 and TRBJ2-7, with D possibly being TRBD1 (5 bases). The CDR3 length is 14 residues. V lost 5 bases and J 3 bases, leaving 14 bases between the germline ends.

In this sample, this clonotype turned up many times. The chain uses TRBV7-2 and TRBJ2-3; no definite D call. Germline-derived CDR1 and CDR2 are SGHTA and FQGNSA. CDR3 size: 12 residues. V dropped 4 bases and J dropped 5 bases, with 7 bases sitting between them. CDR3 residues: CASSSSVDTQYF. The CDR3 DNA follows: TGTGCCAGCAGCTCGAGTGTAGATACGCAGTATTTT.

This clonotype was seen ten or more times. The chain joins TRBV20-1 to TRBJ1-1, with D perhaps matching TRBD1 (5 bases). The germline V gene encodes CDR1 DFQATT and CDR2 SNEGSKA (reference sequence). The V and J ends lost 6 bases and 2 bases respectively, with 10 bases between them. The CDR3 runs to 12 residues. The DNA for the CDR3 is TGCAGTGCGGCGAGGGGTAACACTGAAGCTTTCTTT. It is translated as CSAARGNTEAFF.

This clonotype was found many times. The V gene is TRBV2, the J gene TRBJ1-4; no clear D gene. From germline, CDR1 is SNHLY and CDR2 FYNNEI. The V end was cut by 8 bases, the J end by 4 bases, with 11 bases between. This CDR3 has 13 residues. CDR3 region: CASLSAINEKLFF. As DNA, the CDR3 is TGTGCCAGCCTTTCAGCGATTAATGAAAAACTGTTTTTT.

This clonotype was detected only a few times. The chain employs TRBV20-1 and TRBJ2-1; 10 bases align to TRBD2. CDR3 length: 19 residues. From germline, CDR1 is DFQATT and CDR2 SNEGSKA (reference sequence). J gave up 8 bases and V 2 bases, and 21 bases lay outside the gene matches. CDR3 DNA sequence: TGCAGTGCTAGACCAGTGAAAGGGGGCAGGGCTAGCGGGAGCTATGAGCAGTTCTTC. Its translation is CSARPVKGGRASGSYEQFF.

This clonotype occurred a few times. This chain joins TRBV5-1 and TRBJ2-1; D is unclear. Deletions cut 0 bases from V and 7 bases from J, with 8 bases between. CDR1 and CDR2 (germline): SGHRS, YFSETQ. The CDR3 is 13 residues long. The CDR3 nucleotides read TGCGCCAGCAGCTTGGGGACGCAAAATGAGCAGTTCTTC. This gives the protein CASSLGTQNEQFF.

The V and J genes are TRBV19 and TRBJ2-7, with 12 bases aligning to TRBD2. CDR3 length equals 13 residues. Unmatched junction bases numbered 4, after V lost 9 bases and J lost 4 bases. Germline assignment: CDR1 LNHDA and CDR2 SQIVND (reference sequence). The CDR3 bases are TGTGCCAGACGGACTAGCGGGATTTACGAGCAGTACTTC. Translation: CARRTSGIYEQYF.

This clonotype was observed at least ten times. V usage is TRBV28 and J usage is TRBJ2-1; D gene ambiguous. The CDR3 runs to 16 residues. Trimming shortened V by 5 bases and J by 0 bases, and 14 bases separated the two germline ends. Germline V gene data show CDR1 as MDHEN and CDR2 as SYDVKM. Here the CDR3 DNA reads TGTGCCAGCAGTCCCCGGTCCTGGGGCTCCTACAATGAGCAGTTCTTC. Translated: CASSPRSWGSYNEQFF.

CDR3 residues: CASSLIGEGGELFF. In nucleotides, the CDR3 is TGTGCCAGCAGCTTAATAGGGGAGGGCGGGGAGCTGTTTTTT. The gene calls are TRBV11-2 and TRBJ2-2, with 7 bases that match TRBD2. Trimming cost V 2 bases and J 7 bases; bases outside gene matches: 4. This CDR3 has 14 amino acids. Germline CDR1 reads SGHAT; CDR2 reads FQNNGV.